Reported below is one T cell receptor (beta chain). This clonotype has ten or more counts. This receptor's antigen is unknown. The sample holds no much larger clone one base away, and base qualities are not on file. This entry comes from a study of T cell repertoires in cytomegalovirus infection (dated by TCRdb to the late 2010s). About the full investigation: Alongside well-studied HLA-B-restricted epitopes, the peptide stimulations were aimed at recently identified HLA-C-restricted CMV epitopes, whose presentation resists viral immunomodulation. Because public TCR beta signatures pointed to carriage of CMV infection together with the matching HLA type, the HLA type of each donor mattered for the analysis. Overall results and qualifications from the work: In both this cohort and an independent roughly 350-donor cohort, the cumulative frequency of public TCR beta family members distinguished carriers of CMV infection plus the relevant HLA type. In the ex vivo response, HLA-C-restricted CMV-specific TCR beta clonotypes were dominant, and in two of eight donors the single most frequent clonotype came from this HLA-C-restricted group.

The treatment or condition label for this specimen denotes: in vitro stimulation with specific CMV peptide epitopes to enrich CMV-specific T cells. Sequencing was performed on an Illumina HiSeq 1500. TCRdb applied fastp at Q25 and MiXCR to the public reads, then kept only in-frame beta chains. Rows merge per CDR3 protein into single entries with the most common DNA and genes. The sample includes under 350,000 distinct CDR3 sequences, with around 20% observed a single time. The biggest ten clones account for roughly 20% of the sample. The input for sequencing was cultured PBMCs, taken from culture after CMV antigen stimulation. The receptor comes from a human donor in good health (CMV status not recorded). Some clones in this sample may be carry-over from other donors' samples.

The CDR3 here reads CASVRVGVGPIEQYF. The nucleotide sequence reads as follows: TGTGCCAGCGTGCGCGTGGGGGTAGGTCCCATCGAGCAGTACTTC. This sequence uses TRBV7-8 and TRBJ2-7; the D region may be TRBD1 or TRBD2, each matching 5 bases equally. The CDR3 goes from the cysteine to the phenylalanine over 15 residues. CDR3 DNA is the only sequence kept; it has 45 bases, read in frame from the first base. Taken from the germline V gene, the CDR1 and CDR2 loops are SGHVS and FQNEAQ. V and J are truncated by 8 bases and 6 bases respectively, leaving an intervening sequence of 23 bases.